This TCR beta chain is from a study of blood T cell repertoires in COVID-19. Across the whole study: Whether acute or convalescent, the COVID-19 samples came from the United States, Italy and Spain. T cells, B-cell-depleted T cells, or PBMCs provided the cDNA or gDNA that served as material.

There are a few counts of this clone. Per the study methods: Counts of nucleated cells, estimated from reference gene primer amplification, were obtained. TCRdb's copy holds only in-frame clones and misses some; the assay was immunoSEQ multiplex PCR. V and J calls and clone size are given by that table; D and trimming were obtained from the DNA. The sample includes about 130,000 clones, around 80% seen only once; the top ten take 12%. Trimming took off 3 bases at V and 8 bases at J, with 13 bases between the two ends. This CDR3 contains 13 residues. The specimen sequenced was peripheral blood. This receptor was identified in a woman in her fifties or sixties with acute or convalescent COVID-19. This sequence joins TRBV12-3 or TRBV12-4 and TRBJ1-1; D ambiguous. In nucleotides, the CDR3 is TGTGCCAGCAGTTTTTATGGGCACCCCGAAGCTTTCTTT. Its translation is CASSFYGHPEAFF.